A selection of T cell receptor beta chains follows, all from one sample in a study of chemoradiotherapy in HPV16-positive cancers. Data came from immunoSEQ multiplex PCR; TCRdb stores just in-frame clones and leaves some out. This repertoire shows 10,000 to 11,000 clones, approximately 70% found once; its top ten account for roughly an eighth. The specimen was obtained from a patient who underwent chemoradiotherapy. The receptors were gathered from a human donor with HPV-associated anogenital cancer. CDR3s include the opening cysteine and the closing phenylalanine or tryptophan. Each record gives: D gene, J gene, V gene, clone size, CDR3 protein, CDR3 DNA. The D gene is left open where the match is weak. Clone sizes are given selectively: once, few, many, or a class where the clone is expanded.

D: -; J: TRBJ2-1; V: TRBV28; size: -; CDR3: CASSSIGTSYNEQFF; DNA: TGTGCCAGCAGTTCAATCGGGACCTCCTACAATGAGCAGTTCTTC
D: TRBD1; J: TRBJ2-1; V: TRBV5-5; size: -; CDR3: CASSTDSGTVVNEQFF; DNA: TGTGCCAGCAGCACAGATTCCGGGACAGTTGTCAATGAGCAGTTCTTC
D: -; J: TRBJ1-5; V: TRBV7-9; size: -; CDR3: CASSEQGQPQHF; DNA: TGTGCCAGCAGCGAACAGGGTCAGCCCCAGCATTTT
D: -; J: TRBJ2-3; V: TRBV6-1; size: -; CDR3: CASSELGRTTDTQYF; DNA: TGTGCCAGCAGTGAACTGGGCCGGACCACAGATACGCAGTATTTT
D: -; J: TRBJ1-6; V: TRBV2; size: few; CDR3: CASSRTLTNSPLHF; DNA: TGTGCCAGCAGTAGGACCTTAACGAACTCACCCCTCCACTTT
D: TRBD1; J: TRBJ2-5; V: TRBV5-4; size: -; CDR3: CASSWDRQETQYF; DNA: TGTGCCAGCAGCTGGGACAGGCAAGAGACCCAGTACTTC
D: TRBD2; J: TRBJ2-3; V: TRBV4-1; size: -; CDR3: CASSQAGGSTDTQYF; DNA: TGCGCCAGCAGCCAAGCGGGGGGGAGCACAGATACGCAGTATTTT
D: TRBD1; J: TRBJ2-5; V: TRBV7-7; size: -; CDR3: CASSYTGTGGETQYF; DNA: TGTGCCAGCAGCTATACCGGGACAGGGGGGGAGACCCAGTACTTC
D: -; J: TRBJ1-1; V: TRBV7-9; size: -; CDR3: CASSSSLEDRFGAFF; DNA: TGTGCCAGCAGCTCCTCCCTAGAGGACAGATTCGGAGCTTTCTTT
D: -; J: TRBJ1-5; V: TRBV30; size: -; CDR3: CAWSTVGGISNQPQHF; DNA: TGTGCCTGGTCCACCGTCGGGGGAATAAGCAATCAGCCCCAGCATTTT
D: -; J: TRBJ1-6; V: TRBV4-3; size: -; CDR3: CASSQGIQGLDSPLHF; DNA: TGCGCCAGCAGCCAAGGGATACAGGGACTGGATTCACCCCTCCACTTT
D: TRBD1; J: TRBJ1-2; V: TRBV10-1; size: -; CDR3: CASKRDRDLSYGYTF; DNA: TGCGCCAGCAAGAGGGACAGGGACTTAAGCTATGGCTACACCTTC
D: -; J: TRBJ1-1; V: TRBV29-1; size: -; CDR3: CSVEGPGTNTEAFF; DNA: TGCAGCGTTGAAGGTCCGGGTACGAACACTGAAGCTTTCTTT
D: -; J: TRBJ2-7; V: TRBV20-1; size: -; CDR3: CSASSSYEQYF; DNA: TGCAGTGCTTCCTCTTCCTACGAGCAGTACTTC
D: -; J: TRBJ1-2; V: TRBV11-2; size: -; CDR3: CASSSDSNYGYTF; DNA: TGTGCCAGCAGCTCGGACAGTAACTATGGCTACACCTTC
D: -; J: TRBJ2-7; V: TRBV7-9; size: -; CDR3: CASSNTDRSGPYEQYF; DNA: TGTGCCAGCAGCAACACCGACAGGTCCGGCCCCTACGAGCAGTACTTC
D: -; J: TRBJ2-3; V: TRBV20-1; size: few; CDR3: CSALAADTQYF; DNA: TGCAGTGCTTTGGCGGCAGATACGCAGTATTTT
D: -; J: TRBJ1-5; V: TRBV7-8; size: -; CDR3: CASSSREGNQPQHF; DNA: TGTGCCAGCAGCTCACGGGAGGGCAATCAGCCCCAGCATTTT
D: TRBD2; J: TRBJ2-1; V: TRBV4-1; size: few; CDR3: CASSQELAGGLNEQFF; DNA: TGCGCCAGCAGCCAAGAACTAGCGGGGGGGCTAAATGAGCAGTTCTTC
D: TRBD1; J: TRBJ1-4; V: TRBV9; size: -; CDR3: CASSAPGQGNEKLFF; DNA: TGTGCCAGCAGCGCCCCGGGACAGGGAAATGAAAAACTGTTTTTT
D: -; J: TRBJ2-7; V: TRBV5-1; size: -; CDR3: CASRPLAGGPYEQYF; DNA: TGCGCCAGCAGGCCACTAGCTGGTGGGCCCTACGAGCAGTACTTC
D: -; J: TRBJ2-5; V: TRBV6-6; size: -; CDR3: CASSPKGGANRETQYF; DNA: TGTGCCAGCAGTCCAAAAGGCGGGGCCAATAGGGAGACCCAGTACTTC
D: -; J: TRBJ2-7; V: TRBV5-1; size: -; CDR3: CASSASEAYEQYF; DNA: TGCGCCAGCAGCGCCTCAGAGGCCTACGAGCAGTACTTC
D: -; J: TRBJ1-6; V: TRBV18; size: -; CDR3: CASSPSSDYNSPLHF; DNA: TGTGCCAGCTCACCATCTTCCGACTATAATTCACCCCTCCACTTT
D: -; J: TRBJ2-7; V: TRBV7-9; size: -; CDR3: CASSSDGHEQYF; DNA: TGTGCCAGCAGCTCTGATGGGCACGAGCAGTACTTC